The following is a T cell receptor beta chain sequence with its context. Original handling: Quantification of nucleated cells was approximated via reference gene primer amplification. Only in-frame clones appear in the TCRdb table, and some are missing; sequencing was by immunoSEQ multiplex PCR. V and J calls plus clone size are reproduced from that table; the DNA served to infer D and trimming. The repertoire holds more than 150,000 clones, with roughly 87% as singletons. Trimming pared 2 bases from V and 5 bases from J, leaving 10 bases between. The CDR3 spans 14 residues. Per the germline V gene, CDR1 is LGHNA and CDR2 is YSLEER. Two negative PCRs, clearance, or symptom resolution had been documented for recovered Cohort 3 donors. The data were taken from a study of blood T cell repertoires in COVID-19. Study at large: Collection of acute and convalescent COVID-19 samples took place in the United States, Italy and Spain.

The chain joins TRBV4-3 to TRBJ1-5; D gene uncertain. The receptor comes from a woman aged 25 to 39 who had recovered from COVID-19. Sample: PBMCs or T cells enriched from blood (not recorded which). The chain's CDR3 is CASSQWTGDQPQHF. The CDR3 DNA is TGCGCCAGCAGCCAATGGACGGGAGATCAGCCCCAGCATTTT.